This T cell receptor beta chain was recovered during a study of T cell repertoires in cytomegalovirus infection (dated by TCRdb to about 2019). About the full investigation: Peptide stimulations targeted recently identified HLA-C-restricted CMV epitopes, whose presentation resists viral immunomodulation, together with well-studied HLA-B-restricted epitopes. Because public TCR beta signatures pointed to carriage of CMV infection together with the matching HLA type, the HLA type of each donor mattered for the analysis. Points the paper makes about the study in general: In both this cohort and an independent roughly 350-donor cohort, the cumulative frequency of public TCR beta family members distinguished carriers of CMV infection plus the relevant HLA type. In the ex vivo response, HLA-C-restricted CMV-specific TCR beta clonotypes were dominant, and in two of eight donors the single most frequent clonotype came from this HLA-C-restricted group.

What the treatment or condition label conveys for this sample: in vitro stimulation with specific CMV peptide epitopes to enrich CMV-specific T cells. Sequencing instrument: Illumina HiSeq 1500. TCRdb redid the processing of the public reads, applying fastp at Q25 and MiXCR, and retained in-frame beta chains. Every entry covers one CDR3 protein and lists the most common genes and DNA from its rows. The sample has 750,000 to 900,000 distinct CDR3 sequences on record, just under 30% of them singletons. Roughly 14% of the sample is in the top ten clones. Regarding this clonotype: The antigen it binds to is not known. Base-call qualities are not available, and no considerably larger clone is one nucleotide away.

This material consisted of cultured CD8+ T cells from PBMCs, taken from culture after CMV antigen stimulation. The clonotype was recovered from a human donor in good health (CMV status not recorded). Some clones in this sample may be carry-over from other donors' samples.

The DNA sequence reads TGCAGTGCTAGAGGACAGGTCGGGGAGACCCAGTACTTC. This sequence encodes CSARGQVGETQYF. Rearrangement joined TRBV20-1 to TRBJ2-5; a tentative D call is TRBD1 (6 bases match). The junction carries 11 bases between V and J, which are trimmed by 1 base and 5 bases respectively. CDR1 and CDR2 are read off the germline V gene (reference sequence) as DFQATT and SNEGSKA. The CDR3 runs 13 residues from the cysteine to the phenylalanine. Only the CDR3 DNA stays, 39 bases, in frame from base 1.